The next 26 T cell receptor beta chains were all read from a single sample in a study of T-cell memory formation after mild COVID-19. One entry per CDR3 protein, called by TCRdb with MiXCR from the 5' RACE reads. Found here are about 430,000 distinct CDR3 sequences, 20% to 30% of them singletons; the top ten hold 8.5% to 9%. The sequencing sample was made of PBMCs or a T cell subset sorted from them (not recorded which). The origin of the receptors is an adult woman who had mild COVID-19 (a few samples of this study predate the infection). Cell type and time point are not known.

This clonotype was seen more than once but under ten times. The J gene is TRBJ1-2, the V gene TRBV12-3 or TRBV12-4, with a weak D call TRBD1 (5 bases). The CDR3 has 13 amino acids. Trimming shortened V by 3 bases and J by 4 bases, and 9 bases separated the two germline ends. For the CDR3, the DNA is TGTGCCAGCAGTTTCGGGGGTGGCTATGGCTACACCTTC. Its translation is CASSFGGGYGYTF.

The gene calls are TRBV12-3 or TRBV12-4 and TRBJ2-7; 8 nucleotides line up with TRBD2. This CDR3 spans 11 amino acids. V trimming: 6 bases; J trimming: 10 bases; junction bases outside the gene matches: 5. CDR3 residues: CASSNSGAQYF. CDR3 DNA: TGTGCCAGCAGCAATAGCGGGGCACAGTACTTC.

The chain is built from TRBV29-1 and TRBJ1-2; D unclear. Germline V gene sequence: CDR1 SQVTM, CDR2 ANQGSEA. The CDR3 sequence is 13 residues long. Trimming took 7 bases from V and 4 from J, leaving 16 bases between them. CDR3 coding DNA: TGCAGCGCCACCCCCGCGGCGAGCTATGGCTACACCTTC. Protein sequence: CSATPAASYGYTF. Full variable domain (remainder filled in from reference TRBV29-1 and TRBJ1-2): SAVISQKPSRDICQRGTSLTIQCQVDSQVTMMFWYRQQPGQSLTLIATANQGSEATYESGFVIDKFPISRPNLTFSTLTVSNMSPEDSSIYLCSATPAASYGYTFGSGTRLTVV.

The chain is built from TRBV20-1 and TRBJ2-1; TRBD1 aligns across 9 bases. Germline CDR1 reads DFQATT; CDR2 reads SNEGSKA (reference sequence). The CDR3 consists of 14 residues. Trimming at V came to 3 bases and at J to 7 bases, leaving 7 bases not matched to a gene. For the CDR3, the DNA is TGCAGTGCTAGGGGGAGGACAGGGGTAAATGAGCAGTTCTTC. This encodes CSARGRTGVNEQFF.

The rearrangement joins TRBV7-6 to TRBJ2-7, with D possibly matching TRBD2 (5 bases). The CDR3 extends over 15 amino acids. The germline V gene encodes CDR1 SGHVS and CDR2 FNYEAQ. Trimming took 7 bases from V and 0 from J, leaving 16 bases between them. The CDR3 sequence is CASTPRGISSYEQYF. CDR3 DNA sequence: TGTGCCAGCACCCCCCGAGGGATTAGCTCCTACGAGCAGTACTTC.

This clonotype came up a few times. The gene calls are TRBV19 and TRBJ1-1; D remains ambiguous. CDR3 length equals 15 residues. Trimming took off 6 bases at V and 0 bases at J, with 14 bases between the two ends. Germline CDR1 reads LNHDA; CDR2 reads SQIVND (reference sequence). CDR3 nucleotides: TGTGCCAGTAGACGGCTAAATCACATGAACACTGAAGCTTTCTTT. This gives the protein CASRRLNHMNTEAFF.

This clonotype showed up just a few times. The CDR3 sequence is CASSLEGLAGGSSYNEQFF. CDR3 in DNA: TGTGCCAGCAGCTTAGAGGGTCTAGCGGGAGGGAGCTCCTACAATGAGCAGTTCTTC. The chain couples TRBV7-2 to TRBJ2-1; 12 bases match TRBD2. The germline V gene encodes CDR1 SGHTA and CDR2 FQGNSA. V dropped 1 base and J dropped 0; count of bases not matched to a gene: 7. This CDR3 is built from 19 residues. The full variable domain, its missing parts supplied by reference TRBV7-2 and TRBJ2-1, is GAGVSQSPSNKVTEKGKDVELRCDPISGHTALYWYRQSLGQGLEFLIYFQGNSAPDKSGLPSDRFSAERTGGSVSTLTIQRTQQEDSAVYLCASSLEGLAGGSSYNEQFFGPGTRLTVL.

This clonotype was detected once. The chain employs TRBV6-5 and TRBJ2-3; D gene ambiguous. The CDR3 totals 14 residues. Trimming shortened V by 5 bases and J by 0 bases, and 9 bases separated the two germline ends. Germline V CDR1 and CDR2: MNHEY, SVGAGI. CDR3 residues: CASSETPSTDTQYF. CDR3 nucleotide sequence: TGTGCCAGCAGTGAGACACCGAGCACAGATACGCAGTATTTT.

This clonotype was recorded once. This chain links TRBV5-1 with TRBJ1-2; 7 positions match TRBD1. After removal of 7 bases from V and 7 bases from J, the junction contained 10 bases not matched to a gene. There are 13 residues in the CDR3. CDR1 and CDR2 from the germline V gene are SGHRS and YFSETQ. In nucleotides, the CDR3 is TGCGCCAGCTCCGCGGGGACAGTAAGTGGCTACACCTTC. Amino acid sequence: CASSAGTVSGYTF.

Only a few counts were recorded for this clonotype. The V and J genes are TRBV5-1 and TRBJ2-2; no clear D gene. The CDR3 contains 19 residues. Trimming removed 4 bases at V and 1 base at J, with 23 bases between. Germline-derived CDR1 and CDR2 are SGHRS and YFSETQ. In DNA form, the CDR3 reads TGCGCCAGCAGCCGATCGGGTGGCACCCTAAAGGGGAACACCGGGGAGCTGTTTTTT. Translated, it gives CASSRSGGTLKGNTGELFF.

The rearrangement joins TRBV14 to TRBJ1-1; tentative D call: TRBD1 (6 bases). CDR1 SGHDN and CDR2 FVKESK come from the germline V gene. CDR3 length equals 16 residues. V was trimmed by 3 bases and J by 1 base, leaving 15 bases between them. CDR3 sequence: CASSQDRYTPNTEAFF. Written as DNA, the CDR3 is TGTGCCAGCAGCCAGGACAGATATACTCCGAACACTGAAGCTTTCTTT. The full variable domain, rest sourced from reference TRBV14 and TRBJ1-1, is EAGVTQFPSHSVIEKGQTVTLRCDPISGHDNLYWYRRVMGKEIKFLLHFVKESKQDESGMPNNRFLAERTGGTYSTLKVQPAELEDSGVYFCASSQDRYTPNTEAFFGQGTRLTVV.

V usage is TRBV20-1 and J usage is TRBJ2-1; D remains unclear. Trimming took off 6 bases at V and 6 bases at J, with 12 bases between the two ends. The CDR3 has 12 residues. CDR1 DFQATT and CDR2 SNEGSKA come from the germline V gene (reference sequence). In DNA form, the CDR3 reads TGCAGTGCACTGGGTCCATTCAATGAGCAGTTCTTC. Its protein is CSALGPFNEQFF.

This sequence joins TRBV29-1 and TRBJ2-1; the match to TRBD2 covers 9 bases. The CDR3 runs 14 residues. The germline CDR1 and CDR2 sequences are SQVTM and ANQGSEA. Losses at the gene ends were 5 bases for V and 3 bases for J; bases not matched to a gene: 5. The CDR3 reads CSVPLAGSYNEQFF. The CDR3, as DNA: TGCAGCGTTCCCCTAGCGGGGAGCTACAATGAGCAGTTCTTC.

This clonotype was detected only a few times. The chain carries TRBV6-2 or TRBV6-3 and TRBJ2-7; D ambiguous. This CDR3 spans 13 amino acids. The V end was cut by 5 bases, the J end by 2 bases, with 10 bases between. Germline CDR1 reads MNHEY; CDR2 reads SVGEGT. The CDR3 spells CASSHGLAYEQYF. DNA for the CDR3: TGTGCCAGCAGTCACGGGTTAGCCTACGAGCAGTACTTC.

The chain couples TRBV7-9 to TRBJ1-2, with 8 nucleotides matching TRBD1. J gave up 13 bases and V 1 base, and 11 bases lay outside the gene matches. Per the germline V gene, CDR1 is SEHNR and CDR2 is FQNEAQ (reference sequence). The CDR3 runs 14 residues. The CDR3 region is CASSLDSDRARGTF. As DNA, the CDR3 is TGTGCCAGCAGCTTAGACTCGGACAGGGCCAGGGGCACCTTC.

V gene TRBV18 combines with J gene TRBJ2-5, with TRBD1 matching 10 bases. There are 15 residues in the CDR3. V trimming: 5 bases; J trimming: 5 bases; junction bases outside the gene matches: 8. Germline V gives CDR1 KGHSH, CDR2 LQKENI. CDR3 sequence reads: CASSTGQGVTETQYF. As DNA, the CDR3 is TGTGCCAGCTCAACAGGACAGGGGGTGACGGAGACCCAGTACTTC.

This clonotype was observed a few times. The CDR3: CASSSGRGLSSYEQYF. The CDR3 coding sequence is TGTGCCAGCAGCTCGGGCCGGGGCCTAAGTTCCTACGAGCAGTACTTC. The V gene is TRBV7-6, the J gene TRBJ2-7; the D gene could be TRBD1 or TRBD2 (5 bases each). Trimming pared 4 bases from V and 1 base from J, leaving 17 bases between. This CDR3 spans 16 amino acids. Germline V gives CDR1 SGHVS, CDR2 FNYEAQ.

This chain uses TRBV29-1 with TRBJ1-1; D uncertain. CDR1 is SQVTM and CDR2 is ANQGSEA in the germline V gene. The CDR3 has 14 amino acids. The germline V and J ends were trimmed by 0 bases and 0 bases, with 8 bases remaining between them. CDR3 sequence reads: CSVEDGRLNTEAFF. The CDR3 DNA reads as TGCAGCGTTGAAGATGGCAGATTGAACACTGAAGCTTTCTTT.

This chain uses TRBV29-1 with TRBJ2-1, with 7 bases identical to TRBD2. With 4 bases clipped from V and 5 bases from J, the junction kept 8 bases outside the gene matches. Germline values: CDR1 SQVTM, CDR2 ANQGSEA. CDR3 length: 14 amino acids. The CDR3 bases are TGCAGCGTTGTACCGGGACTACACAACAATGAGCAGTTCTTC. Its translation is CSVVPGLHNNEQFF.

This clonotype was seen more than once but under ten times. The V gene is TRBV4-1, the J gene TRBJ1-5; TRBD1 might be the D (5 bases). The ends were cut back, 0 bases at V and 2 bases at J, with 11 bases in the middle. The CDR3 runs 16 residues. Germline V gene lookup returns CDR1 MGHRA and CDR2 YSYEKL. DNA for the CDR3: TGCGCCAGCAGCCAAGAGGACACCATGGGCAATCAGCCCCAGCATTTT. Translation gives CASSQEDTMGNQPQHF.

V usage is TRBV12-3 or TRBV12-4 and J usage is TRBJ2-7; 10 bases align to TRBD2. The CDR3 consists of 18 residues. V was clipped by 5 bases and J by 3 bases; unmatched bases: 16. The CDR3 DNA is TGTGCCAGCAGTCAGTGGGGAGAGGCTCTAGCGGGGGTCTACGAGCAGTACTTC. Residues: CASSQWGEALAGVYEQYF.

This clonotype showed up many times. The chain links TRBV5-1 to TRBJ2-7; D unclear. Germline V gives CDR1 SGHRS, CDR2 YFSETQ. The CDR3 covers 13 residues. V dropped 0 bases and J dropped 4 bases, with 8 bases sitting between them. The CDR3 is CASSLEVGYEQYF. The CDR3 DNA sequence: TGCGCCAGCAGCTTGGAAGTTGGGTACGAGCAGTACTTC.

This clonotype was counted only a few times. In DNA form, the CDR3 reads TGTGCCACGGAGGAAGGCAAGGAGGGCTACGAGCAGTACTTC. It specifies CATEEGKEGYEQYF. The V gene is TRBV15, the J gene TRBJ2-7, with D tentatively TRBD2 (6 bases). The CDR3 sequence is 14 residues long. Trimming left V 9 bases short and J 3 bases short, with 18 bases between. The germline V gene has CDR1 LNHNV and CDR2 YYDKDF (reference sequence).

This chain links TRBV18 with TRBJ2-2, with a weak D call TRBD2 (6 bases). Germline CDR1 and CDR2: KGHSH and LQKENI. Deletions cut 3 bases from V and 5 bases from J, with 19 bases between. The CDR3 runs to 17 residues. The CDR3 DNA is TGTGCCAGCTCACCGATGGGAGGAAGTCAGAGGACCGGGGAGCTGTTTTTT. Residues: CASSPMGGSQRTGELFF.

The J gene is TRBJ2-1, the V gene TRBV7-2; no clear D. Between the trimmed V and J ends, which lost 1 base and 10 bases, there was a span of 20 bases. The CDR3 spans 16 residues. The germline gives CDR1 SGHTA, CDR2 FQGNSA. CDR3 region: CASSLDGGPRDTEQFF. CDR3 sequence (DNA): TGTGCCAGCAGCTTAGATGGTGGACCACGTGATACAGAGCAGTTCTTC.

This chain uses TRBV7-6 with TRBJ2-7; 7 bases are shared with TRBD2. The CDR3 runs 14 residues. The trim removed 4 bases at V and 6 bases at J, leaving 9 bases unmatched. The germline V gene encodes CDR1 SGHVS and CDR2 FNYEAQ. The CDR3 sequence is CASSSLAGGAEQYF. DNA of the CDR3: TGTGCCAGCAGCTCATTAGCGGGCGGGGCCGAGCAGTACTTC. The full variable domain, its missing parts supplied by reference TRBV7-6 and TRBJ2-7, is GAGVSQSPRYKVTKRGQDVALRCDPISGHVSLYWYRQALGQGPEFLTYFNYEAQQDKSGLPNDRFSAERPEGSISTLTIQRTEQRDSAMYRCASSSLAGGAEQYFGPGTRLTVT.